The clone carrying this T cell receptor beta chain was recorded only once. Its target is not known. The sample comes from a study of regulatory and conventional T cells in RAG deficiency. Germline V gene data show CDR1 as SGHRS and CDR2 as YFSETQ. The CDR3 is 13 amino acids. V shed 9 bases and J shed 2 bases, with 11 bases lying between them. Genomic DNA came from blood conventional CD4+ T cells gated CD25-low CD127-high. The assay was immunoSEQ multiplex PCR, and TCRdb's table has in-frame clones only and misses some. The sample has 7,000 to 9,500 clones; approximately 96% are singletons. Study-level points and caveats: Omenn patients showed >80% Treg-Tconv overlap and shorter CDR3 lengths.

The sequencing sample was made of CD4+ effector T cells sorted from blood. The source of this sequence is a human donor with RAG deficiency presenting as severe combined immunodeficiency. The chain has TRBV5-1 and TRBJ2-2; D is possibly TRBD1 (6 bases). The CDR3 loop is CATGQLNTGELFF. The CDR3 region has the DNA TGCGCCACCGGACAGTTAAACACCGGGGAGCTGTTTTTT.